A selection of T cell receptor beta chains follows, all from one sample in a study of blood T cell repertoires in COVID-19. Sequenced by immunoSEQ multiplex PCR; TCRdb stores in-frame clones only, minus some. This table holds some 350,000 clones, more than 75% found once. The sample taken for sequencing was PBMCs or T cells enriched from blood (not recorded which). The receptors were gathered from a woman in her 30s who had recovered from COVID-19. CDR3s include the opening cysteine and the closing phenylalanine or tryptophan. A D gene is named only where the DNA matches it firmly. Only part of the rows carry a size: once, few, many, or a class if the clone is expanded.

>-|TRBJ1-4|TRBV5-4|-
TGTGCCAGCAGCAAAGATGGCGGGGCATCTGAAAAACTGTTTTTT
CASSKDGGASEKLFF
>-|TRBJ2-1|TRBV5-3|-
TGTGCCAGAAGCTTATTCCTCAATGAGCAGTTCTTC
CARSLFLNEQFF
>-|TRBJ1-1|TRBV2|TRBD1
TGTGCCAGCAGGCCCGGAAAACTAACAGGGGTAGGAACTGAAGCTTTCTTT
CASRPGKLTGVGTEAFF
>-|TRBJ1-2|TRBV5-1|TRBD1
TGCGCCAGCAGCGAGACAGGGATCGGTGGCTACACCTTC
CASSETGIGGYTF
>-|TRBJ2-7|TRBV7-9|TRBD2
TGTGCCAGCAGCTTAGGGGAGGGACTAGGGAACGAGCAGTACTTC
CASSLGEGLGNEQYF
>-|TRBJ1-2|TRBV4-2|-
TGTGCCAGCAGCCAATTAGGACAGTCCCCAAACTATGGCTACACCTTC
CASSQLGQSPNYGYTF
>-|TRBJ1-2|TRBV19|-
TGTGCCAGTAGTATAGATCGGGGGGGCTATGGCTACACCTTC
CASSIDRGGYGYTF
>once|TRBJ1-2|TRBV9|-
TGTGCCAGCAGCCAGGCTGGGGGGGTTTTGGGCTATGGCTACACCTTC
CASSQAGGVLGYGYTF
>-|TRBJ1-6|TRBV5-1|-
TGCGCCAGCAGCTCCTGGGGCGCGGATAATTCACCCCTCCACTTT
CASSSWGADNSPLHF
>-|TRBJ2-4|TRBV28|-
TGTGCCAGCAGTTTACTTTTCGGGGGTCAAAACATTCAGTACTTC
CASSLLFGGQNIQYF
>-|TRBJ1-1|TRBV6-5|TRBD1
TGTGCCAGCAGCTCTCGAGGGGGCGAGGGAACTGAAGCTTTCTTT
CASSSRGGEGTEAFF
>-|TRBJ1-2|TRBV2|-
TGTGCCAGCAGTGATTTCAGGGCTGGTGGCTACACCTTC
CASSDFRAGGYTF
>-|TRBJ2-2|TRBV7-9|TRBD1
TGTGCCAGCAGACGGGACAGGGAGGTGGGCACCGGGGAGCTGTTTTTT
CASRRDREVGTGELFF
>-|TRBJ2-2|TRBV19|-
TGTGCCAGTAGTCCGGACAGCACGAACACCGGGGAGCTGTTTTTT
CASSPDSTNTGELFF
>-|TRBJ2-7|TRBV7-2|-
TGTGCCAGCAGCTTACAGGGGAGCGAGCAGTACTTC
CASSLQGSEQYF
>few|TRBJ2-7|TRBV7-9|TRBD1
TGTGCCAGCAGCTCACCGGGACAGGGTTACGAGCAGTACTTC
CASSSPGQGYEQYF
>-|TRBJ1-1|TRBV5-4|-
TGTGCCAGCACCTCATTACCCGGACTAATGAACACTGAAGCTTTCTTT
CASTSLPGLMNTEAFF
>-|TRBJ1-5|TRBV24-1|-
TGTGCCACCAGTGCAGGGTTCCATCAGCCCCAGCATTTT
CATSAGFHQPQHF
>-|TRBJ2-3|TRBV9|-
TGTGCCAGCAGCGTAGTAGGGGGGGGCGCAGATACGCAGTATTTT
CASSVVGGGADTQYF
>-|TRBJ2-1|TRBV7-9|-
TGTGCCAGCAGCCCAACCTACAATGAGCAGTTCTTC
CASSPTYNEQFF
>-|TRBJ2-2|TRBV14|-
TGTGCCAGCAGCCAAGGGCTAGCAGGGGATTATCGGACCGGGGAGCTGTTTTTT
CASSQGLAGDYRTGELFF
>-|TRBJ2-2|TRBV6-5|-
TGTGCCAGCAGTCTGTCCCACAGGGACGGCGGGGAGCTGTTTTTT
CASSLSHRDGGELFF
>once|TRBJ2-2|TRBV9|TRBD1
TGTGCCAGCAGTAAAGACAGGGGAGATACCGGGGAGCTGTTTTTT
CASSKDRGDTGELFF
>-|TRBJ1-2|TRBV5-1|-
TGCGCCAGCAGCTTGGACAGGGCTTCAGTGAATGGCTACACCTTC
CASSLDRASVNGYTF
>once|TRBJ2-7|TRBV5-1|TRBD2
TGCGCCAGCAGCCCGAATCCTAGCGGGGGGCAGAAGAACGAGCAGTACTTC
CASSPNPSGGQKNEQYF
>-|TRBJ1-2|TRBV5-6|-
TGTGCCAGCAGCTTGACGGGCGATAGCCAACTAGGTGGCTACACCTTC
CASSLTGDSQLGGYTF
>-|TRBJ2-3|TRBV15|TRBD2
TGTGCCACCAGCAGAGATGGTACTAGCGGGGGGATAGATACGCAGTATTTT
CATSRDGTSGGIDTQYF
>-|TRBJ1-2|TRBV23-1|-
TGCGCCATCCGCAACCGGGACAACGTCGGCTACACCTTC
CAIRNRDNVGYTF
>-|TRBJ1-1|TRBV5-8|-
TGTGCCAGCAGCCACGGGAACATGAACACTGAAGCTTTCTTT
CASSHGNMNTEAFF
>-|TRBJ2-3|TRBV24-1|TRBD2
TGTGCCACCAGTGATGGGGGGGACTTCCCTAGCACAGATACGCAGTATTTT
CATSDGGDFPSTDTQYF
>-|TRBJ1-2|TRBV19|-
TGTGCCAGTAGTATAGCTGGGAGAGGGAGCTATGGCTACACCTTC
CASSIAGRGSYGYTF
>-|TRBJ1-2|TRBV20-1|-
TGCAGTGCTTCAGATGGTGGCTACACCTTC
CSASDGGYTF
>-|TRBJ2-1|TRBV3-1/TRBV3-2|TRBD1
TGTGCCAGCAGCCTCGGACAGGCCGGGGTGGAGCAGTTCTTC
CASSLGQAGVEQFF
>-|TRBJ1-4|TRBV10-3|TRBD1
TGTGCCATCAGTGACGTACCAGGGGGAACTAATGAAAAACTGTTTTTT
CAISDVPGGTNEKLFF
>few|TRBJ1-6|TRBV27|TRBD1
TGTGCCAGCAGTCGTCCGACAGGGGAACATTCACCCCTCCACTTT
CASSRPTGEHSPLHF
>once|TRBJ1-1|TRBV12-3/TRBV12-4|-
TGTGCCAGCAGTTTAGGGGGGGACACTGAAGCTTTCTTT
CASSLGGDTEAFF
>-|TRBJ1-5|TRBV27|-
TGTGCCAGCAGTTTGAGGAGCAATCAGCCCCAGCATTTT
CASSLRSNQPQHF
>-|TRBJ2-2|TRBV19|TRBD2
TGTGCCAGTAGTGTAACCGGGACTATATACACCGGGGAGCTGTTTTTT
CASSVTGTIYTGELFF
>once|TRBJ2-7|TRBV19|-
TGTGCCAGTAGTATCACGACCGACACGGCCGCCTACGAGCAGTACTTC
CASSITTDTAAYEQYF
>-|TRBJ1-1|TRBV29-1|-
TGCAGCGTGTATTCCAGAAACCACGACACTGAAGCTTTCTTT
CSVYSRNHDTEAFF
>-|TRBJ1-6|TRBV3-1/TRBV3-2|-
TGTGCCAGCAGCAGGGAGGGGGTCAATTCACCCCTCCACTTT
CASSREGVNSPLHF
>-|TRBJ1-1|TRBV5-1|-
TGCGCCAGCAGCTTACAGGGTGGGTCGTCGAACACTGAAGCTTTCTTT
CASSLQGGSSNTEAFF
>-|TRBJ1-3|TRBV19|-
TGTGCCAGTAGTGGGACAATCTCGAACACCATATATTTT
CASSGTISNTIYF
>-|TRBJ1-4|TRBV28|-
TGTGCCAGCAGTTTAGGAAAAGGGGTCCCACCTTCAACTAATGAAAAACTGTTTTTT
CASSLGKGVPPSTNEKLFF
>once|TRBJ2-1|TRBV5-1|TRBD1
TGCGCCAGCAGCTTTCTCGGGACAGGGGTAAACAATGAGCAGTTCTTC
CASSFLGTGVNNEQFF
>-|TRBJ2-1|TRBV18|TRBD2
TGTGCCAGCTCACCGGCAGCGGGGGGGCAGAGTGAGCAGTTCTTC
CASSPAAGGQSEQFF
>-|TRBJ1-3|TRBV18|TRBD1
TGTGCCAGCTCGTCCCGGCGACAGGGGGTCTCTGGAAACACCATATATTTT
CASSSRRQGVSGNTIYF
>-|TRBJ2-7|TRBV13|-
TGTGCCAGCACCCGAGGGTACGCCTACGAGCAGTACTTC
CASTRGYAYEQYF
>-|TRBJ1-4|TRBV12-5|-
TGTGCTAGTGGTTTGCCCCTGGAGGGGGGGAATGAAAAACTGTTTTTT
CASGLPLEGGNEKLFF
>-|TRBJ1-1|TRBV10-2|-
TGCGCCAGCAGAGATACAGTGAACACTGAAGCTTTCTTT
CASRDTVNTEAFF
>-|TRBJ1-1|TRBV28|TRBD1
TGTGCCAGCAGTTTACGACAGGGAAACACTGAAGCTTTCTTT
CASSLRQGNTEAFF
>-|TRBJ1-3|TRBV12-5|-
TGTGCTAGTGGTACAGGGATCTCTGGAAACACCATATATTTT
CASGTGISGNTIYF
>-|TRBJ2-3|TRBV30|-
TGTGCCTGGAGTGCTCCGGGCACAGATACGCAGTATTTT
CAWSAPGTDTQYF
>few|TRBJ1-2|TRBV2|-
TGTGCCAGCAGTGAAGGCGATGGGGCCTATGGCTACACCTTC
CASSEGDGAYGYTF
>-|TRBJ1-2|TRBV19|TRBD1
TGTGCCAGTAGTCCGGGGACAGAGCTCTATGGCTACACCTTC
CASSPGTELYGYTF
>-|TRBJ1-2|TRBV3-1/TRBV3-2|TRBD1
TGTGCCAGCAGCCCAAACAGGGGGCGCTTATATGGCTACACCTTC
CASSPNRGRLYGYTF
>-|TRBJ2-1|TRBV7-9|-
TGTGCCAGCAGCTTCGGAGGGCTGGGGAGTGGGAATGAGCAGTTCTTC
CASSFGGLGSGNEQFF
>-|TRBJ2-3|TRBV11-3|-
TGTGCCAGCAGCTTAGGGCCCTCAGATACGCAGTATTTT
CASSLGPSDTQYF
>-|TRBJ2-2|TRBV5-6|TRBD1
TGTGCCAGCAGCCGGACCGGGACAGGGGGCGCCGGGGAGCTGTTTTTT
CASSRTGTGGAGELFF